One and the same sample provided the 20 T cell receptor beta chains below, sequenced in a study of response to subunit inactivated influenza vaccine. From the RT-PCR reads, TCRdb called clonotypes with MiXCR, one entry per CDR3 protein. The sample records about 780,000 distinct CDR3 sequences, roughly 18% being singletons. The source was PBMCs from blood, collected more than 4 days after vaccination. Every receptor here comes from a man between 50 and 59 years old who received an inactivated influenza vaccine.

This clonotype was observed a few times. This sequence joins TRBV24-1 and TRBJ1-5; the match to TRBD1 covers 9 bases. CDR3 length equals 16 residues. With 3 bases clipped from V and 3 bases from J, the junction kept 5 bases outside the gene matches. Germline loops: CDR1 KGHDR, CDR2 SFDVKD. The chain's CDR3 is CATSDPGQGSNQPQHF. CDR3 sequence (DNA): TGTGCCACCAGTGATCCGGGACAGGGCTCCAATCAGCCCCAGCATTTT.

This chain uses TRBV5-6 with TRBJ2-1; 11 bases line up with TRBD2. The CDR3 runs 16 residues. J lost 9 bases, V lost 0 bases, and 8 bases had no gene match. Looked up from germline, CDR1 is SGHDT and CDR2 is YYEEEE. CDR3 sequence reads: CASSLDLAGGPGEQFF. The CDR3 DNA sequence: TGTGCCAGCAGCTTGGATTTAGCGGGGGGGCCTGGTGAGCAGTTCTTC.

This clonotype occurred many times. The V gene is TRBV20-1, the J gene TRBJ2-5, with TRBD1 matching over 9 bases. CDR1 DFQATT and CDR2 SNEGSKA come from the germline V gene (reference sequence). The V segment lost 6 bases and the J segment 0 bases; nucleotides outside the gene matches: 5. This CDR3 is built from 14 residues. The CDR3 bases are TGCAGTGCAAGGGACAGGGCTTACCAAGAGACCCAGTACTTC. It is translated as CSARDRAYQETQYF.

This clonotype was observed a few times. The chain joins TRBV28 to TRBJ2-7; 7 bases line up with TRBD1. After removal of 6 bases from V and 1 base from J, the junction contained 12 bases not matched to a gene. This CDR3 comprises 16 residues. CDR1 MDHEN and CDR2 SYDVKM come from the germline V gene. CDR3 amino acids: CASSPWTGRASYEQYF. The CDR3 DNA follows: TGTGCCAGCAGCCCATGGACAGGTCGAGCGTCCTACGAGCAGTACTTC.

In its sample, this clonotype was seen a few times. V is TRBV6-5 and J is TRBJ2-1; 12 nucleotides match TRBD2. This CDR3 comprises 17 residues. The germline CDR1 and CDR2 sequences are MNHEY and SVGAGI. J lost 8 bases, V lost 0 bases, and 8 bases had no gene match. CDR3 protein: CASSYSGWTSGEYEQFF. The CDR3 DNA sequence: TGTGCCAGCAGTTACTCCGGGTGGACTAGCGGGGAGTATGAGCAGTTCTTC.

This clonotype turned up a few times. The J gene is TRBJ2-7, the V gene TRBV5-1, with 11 bases aligning to TRBD1. CDR1 SGHRS and CDR2 YFSETQ come from the germline V gene. V gave up 4 bases and J gave up 0 bases; unmatched junction bases: 15. This CDR3 comprises 19 residues. The CDR3 coding sequence is TGCGCCAGCAGCCCCAAGGACAGGGGGCAGGCTAGCGGCTCCTACGAGCAGTACTTC. It specifies CASSPKDRGQASGSYEQYF.

This clonotype was detected a few times. The chain combines TRBV29-1 with TRBJ2-7; D may be TRBD2 (6 bases). CDR1 is SQVTM and CDR2 is ANQGSEA in the germline V gene. Trimming took off 7 bases at V and 1 base at J, with 23 bases between the two ends. The CDR3 sequence is 16 residues long. CDR3 bases: TGCAGCGCCTCGGCAGGGATGGTAGCGGAGTCCTACGAGCAGTACTTC. As protein: CSASAGMVAESYEQYF.

The table lists this clonotype with a few counts. V is TRBV2 and J is TRBJ2-2, with 9 bases matching TRBD1. V was pared by 7 bases and J by 5 bases, with 8 bases of the junction left unmatched. CDR1 and CDR2 (germline): SNHLY, FYNNEI. The CDR3 length is 15 residues. The CDR3 DNA is TGTGCCAGCAAAAGGGGACAGGGCAGGACCGGGGAGCTGTTTTTT. This encodes CASKRGQGRTGELFF.

This clonotype showed up just a few times. The rearrangement uses TRBV30 and TRBJ1-1, with D unclear. Between the trimmed V and J ends, which lost 1 base and 3 bases, there was a span of 12 bases. CDR1 and CDR2 (germline): GTSNPN, SVGIG (reference sequence). The CDR3 totals 14 residues. The CDR3 spells CAWSAYSRYTEAFF. The CDR3 nucleotides read TGTGCCTGGAGTGCTTACAGTAGGTACACTGAAGCTTTCTTT. Full variable domain (remainder filled in from reference TRBV30 and TRBJ1-1): SQTIHQWPATLVQPVGSPLSLECTVEGTSNPNLYWYRQAAGRGLQLLFYSVGIGQISSEVPQNLSASRPQDRQFILSSKKLLLSDSGFYLCAWSAYSRYTEAFFGQGTRLTVV.

The chain couples TRBV7-2 to TRBJ2-1, with 9 nucleotides matching TRBD2. Germline V gene data show CDR1 as SGHTA and CDR2 as FQGNSA. V was pared by 7 bases and J by 4 bases, with 5 bases of the junction left unmatched. The CDR3 loop spans 14 amino acids. The CDR3 protein is CASKLSGSYNEQFF. As DNA, the CDR3 is TGTGCCAGCAAACTTAGCGGGAGTTACAATGAGCAGTTCTTC.

In this sample, this clonotype turned up many times. V and J are TRBV7-8 and TRBJ2-1; no reliable D call. Trimming took 2 bases from V and 4 from J, leaving 3 bases between them. CDR1 is SGHVS and CDR2 is FQNEAQ in the germline V gene. The CDR3 is 12 amino acids. The CDR3 coding sequence is TGTGCCAGCAGCTTACCTTACAATGAGCAGTTCTTC. Amino acids: CASSLPYNEQFF. Full variable domain (missing parts from reference TRBV7-8 and TRBJ2-1): GAGVSQSPRYKVAKRGQDVALRCDPISGHVSLFWYQQALGQGPEFLTYFQNEAQLDKSGLPSDRFFAERPEGSVSTLKIQRTQQEDSAVYLCASSLPYNEQFFGPGTRLTVL.

The genes are TRBV18 and TRBJ2-2, with 7 bases lining up with TRBD2. Germline values: CDR1 KGHSH, CDR2 LQKENI. The CDR3 loop spans 16 amino acids. Losses at the gene ends were 6 bases for V and 7 bases for J; bases not matched to a gene: 14. The CDR3 bases are TGTGCCAGCTCCCCAAGCAGCGGGATCCGGAACGGGGAGCTGTTTTTT. Encoded protein: CASSPSSGIRNGELFF.

This chain links TRBV7-8 with TRBJ2-7, with 7 bases lining up with TRBD2. In germline, CDR1 is SGHVS, CDR2 FQNEAQ. V lost 1 base and J lost 2; bases outside the gene matches: 5. This CDR3 is 15 amino acids long. This CDR3 is CASSLGRGRAYEQYF. The CDR3, as DNA: TGTGCCAGCAGCTTAGGCAGAGGGAGGGCCTACGAGCAGTACTTC. Full variable domain (outside the CDR3, taken from reference TRBV7-8 and TRBJ2-7): GAGVSQSPRYKVAKRGQDVALRCDPISGHVSLFWYQQALGQGPEFLTYFQNEAQLDKSGLPSDRFFAERPEGSVSTLKIQRTQQEDSAVYLCASSLGRGRAYEQYFGPGTRLTVT.

In this sample, this clonotype turned up many times. The chain recombines TRBV7-8 with TRBJ2-3; 11 bases are shared with TRBD1. Germline loops: CDR1 SGHVS, CDR2 FQNEAQ. The CDR3 has 15 amino acids. J lost 1 base, V lost 5 bases, and 2 bases had no gene match. DNA for the CDR3: TGTGCCAGCAGCCTGGGACAGGGGGGCACAGATACGCAGTATTTT. Its translation is CASSLGQGGTDTQYF.

The V and J genes are TRBV20-1 and TRBJ2-7; a possible D gene is TRBD1 (6 bases). Per germline, CDR1 DFQATT and CDR2 SNEGSKA (reference sequence). The CDR3 consists of 14 residues. V was trimmed by 8 bases and J by 2 bases, leaving 19 bases between them. CDR3 DNA sequence: TGCAGTACCTACGAGACAGGACGCACCTACGAGCAGTACTTC. Translating it yields CSTYETGRTYEQYF.

This clonotype has just a few counts. This chain joins TRBV28 and TRBJ2-7; 8 positions agree with TRBD2. Germline CDR1 is MDHEN and CDR2 is SYDVKM. The CDR3 sequence is 15 residues long. The V and J ends lost 3 bases and 5 bases, in that order; junction bases with no gene match: 9. DNA for the CDR3: TGTGCCAGCAGTTTCTGGGAGCGGGAGACCCACGAGCAGTACTTC. Its protein is CASSFWERETHEQYF.

The chain employs TRBV5-1 and TRBJ2-7, with D perhaps TRBD1 (6 bases). CDR1 is SGHRS, CDR2 YFSETQ, per germline. Between the trimmed V and J ends, which lost 5 bases and 4 bases, there was a span of 10 bases. The CDR3 spans 12 residues. In DNA form, the CDR3 reads TGCGCCAGCAGACGAGACAGGTACGAGCAGTACTTC. Protein sequence: CASRRDRYEQYF.

The J gene is TRBJ1-5, the V gene TRBV7-2, with D possibly TRBD1 on 5 matching bases. This CDR3 has 14 amino acids. V shed 10 bases and J shed 4 bases, with 17 bases lying between them. CDR1 and CDR2 (germline): SGHTA, FQGNSA. DNA of the CDR3: TGTGCCACCGAGGAACAAGCAGGGAATCAGCCCCAGCATTTT. This sequence encodes CATEEQAGNQPQHF.

V gene TRBV12-3 or TRBV12-4 combines with J gene TRBJ2-1, with D maybe TRBD2 (6 bases). The germline V and J ends were trimmed by 5 bases and 7 bases, with 18 bases remaining between them. The CDR3 spans 15 residues. This chain's CDR3 is CASSEPGLARNEQFF. In DNA form, the CDR3 reads TGTGCCAGCAGTGAACCGGGGCTAGCGAGGAATGAGCAGTTCTTC.

This clonotype has just a few counts. V and J are TRBV9 and TRBJ1-1, with D possibly TRBD1 on 5 matching bases. CDR1 and CDR2 from the germline V gene are SGDLS and YYNGEE. The CDR3 sequence is 15 residues long. V lost 4 bases and J 1 base, leaving 14 bases between the germline ends. The CDR3 loop reads CASSTGGVGNTEAFF. The DNA for the CDR3 is TGTGCCAGCAGCACCGGGGGGGTTGGGAACACTGAAGCTTTCTTT.